This TCR beta chain was observed in a study of cytomegalovirus exposure and HLA in healthy donors. J lost 2 bases, V lost 5 bases, and 7 bases had no gene match. Germline lookup yields CDR1 LNHDA and CDR2 SQIVND (reference sequence). This CDR3 contains 15 residues. PCR employed 60 Vbeta and 13 Jbeta primers. Assay used: immunoSEQ multiplex PCR; TCRdb lists only in-frame clones, some missing. The repertoire has 100,000 to 150,000 clones, more than 65% of them found once; the top ten carry around 1.8%. The J gene is TRBJ2-7, the V gene TRBV19; the match to TRBD1 covers 9 bases. This TCR was recovered from a man between 18 and 29 years old in good health and CMV-seronegative. The source material was PBMCs. CDR3 sequence: CASSPQDRGPYEQYF. Written as DNA, the CDR3 is TGTGCCAGTAGTCCGCAGGACAGGGGTCCCTACGAGCAGTACTTC. Full variable domain (rest looked up from reference TRBV19 and TRBJ2-7): DGGITQSPKYLFRKEGQNVTLSCEQNLNHDAMYWYRQDPGQGLRLIYYSQIVNDFQKGDIAEGYSVSREKKESFPLTVTSAQKNPTAFYLCASSPQDRGPYEQYFGPGTRLTVT.